Here is one T cell receptor (beta chain) with its context. Its antigen remains unidentified. The data originate from a study of T-cell memory formation after mild COVID-19. Study conclusions and caveats: The study found contracting CD4+ clones mainly in CM and EM and contracting CD8+ clones in EMRA. Specificity for SARS-CoV-2 was not confirmed among the second-wave clones peaking on day 37. Cross-reactive memory appears to have joined, as suggested by some responding clones showing up in pre-infection memory. CD4/CD8 balance characterized clones contracting day 15 to 85, and CD4+ skew characterized later expanders.

The CDR3 has 18 amino acids. V lost 3 bases to trimming and J lost 2 bases; unmatched junction nucleotides: 9. Germline V CDR1 and CDR2: LGHNA, YSLEER. One entry per CDR3 protein results from TCRdb running MiXCR on the 5' RACE reads. The sample lists 500,000 to 650,000 distinct CDR3 sequences; about 20% were seen once. The receptor was derived from an adult woman who had mild COVID-19 (a few samples of this study predate the infection). Cell type and time point are not known. The V gene is TRBV4-3, the J gene TRBJ2-7; the match to TRBD2 covers 14 bases. The sample taken for sequencing was PBMCs or a T cell subset sorted from them (not recorded which). The CDR3 nucleotides are TGCGCCAGCAGCCAGGAGGGCCGACTAGCGGGAGGGCCCTACGAGCAGTACTTC. Amino acid sequence: CASSQEGRLAGGPYEQYF.